The clone carrying this TCR beta chain was detected a few times. The sample originates from a study of T cell clones after liver transplantation. Libraries were prepared by immunoSEQ multiplex PCR; TCRdb keeps only in-frame clonotypes and omits some of them. In the table there are 85,000 to 110,000 clones, about 88% of which are singletons. Germline V gene lookup returns CDR1 SGHTA and CDR2 FQGNSA. Trimming stripped 3 bases from V and 3 bases from J, with 8 bases between. CDR3 size: 13 residues. The material sequenced was CD4+ T cells from blood, taken around 49 months after liver transplant. This clonotype was sampled from a human patient who received a liver transplant. Some T cells could come from the graft donor. This chain uses TRBV7-2 with TRBJ1-1; no reliable D call. In nucleotides, the CDR3 is TGTGCCAGCAGCTTCCAAAGTTACACTGAAGCTTTCTTT. Translated: CASSFQSYTEAFF.